The clone carrying this T cell receptor beta chain was seen repeatedly, ten times or more. This sample is drawn from a study of regulatory T cells in long-lasting Graves disease. V dropped 5 bases and J dropped 5; count of bases not matched to a gene: 11. The germline gives CDR1 SEHNR, CDR2 FQNEAQ (reference sequence). The CDR3 sequence is 16 residues long. Stated time point: newly diagnosed GD, antithyroid drugs for less than 3 months. PBMC-derived RNA was used for the TCR library. TCR beta libraries were built with iRepertoire HTBI primers and Arm-PCR of CDR3 regions. TCRdb ran MiXCR on the multiplex PCR reads and lists one entry per CDR3 protein. This table has fewer than 550,000 distinct CDR3 sequences, 15% to 20% appearing once. These data were also reused for a study on T cells in Graves' hyperthyroidism and ophthalmopathy.

This TCR came from a woman aged 40 to 65 with Graves disease. The sample was peripheral blood mononuclear cells (PBMCs), taken at new diagnosis, from a patient treated with antithyroid drugs. The chain uses TRBV7-9 and TRBJ2-1; the match to TRBD1 covers 8 bases. The CDR3 DNA is TGTGCCAGCAGCGATCGACAGGGGCGATCCGACAATGAGCAGTTCTTC. It encodes CASSDRQGRSDNEQFF.